This TCR beta chain was identified during a study of cytomegalovirus exposure and HLA in healthy donors. The CDR3 spans 14 residues. Germline CDR1 and CDR2: MDHEN and SYDVKM. As for this clone: Its cognate antigen is unknown.

The study's findings and limits: The HLA-A and HLA-B alleles of most subjects were reportedly predicted accurately from TCR beta sequences.

PCR was performed using 60 Vbeta and 13 Jbeta primers. Assay: immunoSEQ multiplex PCR; the TCRdb copy retains only in-frame clones and omits some. There are some 85,000 clones in the sample; roughly 76% occur only once, and 1.4% lies in the top ten. Sequenced: PBMCs. The TCR was taken from a male donor in good health and CMV-seronegative. The chain links TRBV28 to TRBJ2-5; maybe TRBD1 (5 bases). The J call may not be correct, given that the DNA end is closer to TRBJ2-7. The CDR3 nucleotides read TGTGCCAGCAGTCTAGTAGGGGTACCCTACGAGCAGTACTTC. It is translated as CASSLVGVPYEQYF.